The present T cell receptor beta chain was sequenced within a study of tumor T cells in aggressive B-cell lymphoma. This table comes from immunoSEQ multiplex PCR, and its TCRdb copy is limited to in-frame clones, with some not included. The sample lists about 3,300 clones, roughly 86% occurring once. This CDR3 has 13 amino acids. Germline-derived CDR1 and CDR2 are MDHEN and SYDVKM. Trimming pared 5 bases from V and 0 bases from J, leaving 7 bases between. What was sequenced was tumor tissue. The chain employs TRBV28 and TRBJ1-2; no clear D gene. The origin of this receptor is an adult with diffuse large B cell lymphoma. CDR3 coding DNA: TGTGCCAGCAGTGACACTGCTAACTATGGCTACACCTTC. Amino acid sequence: CASSDTANYGYTF.